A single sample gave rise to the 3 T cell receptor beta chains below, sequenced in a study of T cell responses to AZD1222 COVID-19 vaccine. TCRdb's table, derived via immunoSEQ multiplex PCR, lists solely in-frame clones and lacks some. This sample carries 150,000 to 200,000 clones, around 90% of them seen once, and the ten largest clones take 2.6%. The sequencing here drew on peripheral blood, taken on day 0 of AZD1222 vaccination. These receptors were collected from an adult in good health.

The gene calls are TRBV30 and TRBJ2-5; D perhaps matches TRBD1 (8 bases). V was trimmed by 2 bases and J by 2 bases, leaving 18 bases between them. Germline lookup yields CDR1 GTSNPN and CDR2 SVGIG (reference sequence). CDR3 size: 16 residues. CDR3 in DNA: TGTGCCTGGAGTTACGGACAGGGAGGGGGTCAAGAGACCCAGTACTTC. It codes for CAWSYGQGGGQETQYF.

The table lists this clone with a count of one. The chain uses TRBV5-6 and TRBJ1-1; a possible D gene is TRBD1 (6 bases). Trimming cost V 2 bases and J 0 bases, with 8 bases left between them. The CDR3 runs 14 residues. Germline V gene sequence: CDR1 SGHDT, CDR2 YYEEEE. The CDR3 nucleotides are TGTGCCAGCAGCTTAGGACAGATGAACACTGAAGCTTTCTTT. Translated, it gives CASSLGQMNTEAFF.

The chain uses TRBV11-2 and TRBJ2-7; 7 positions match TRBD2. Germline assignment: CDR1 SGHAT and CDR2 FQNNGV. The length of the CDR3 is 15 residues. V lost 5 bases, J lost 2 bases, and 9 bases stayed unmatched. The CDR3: CASSGTSDQAYEQYF. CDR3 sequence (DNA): TGTGCCAGCAGCGGAACTAGCGACCAGGCCTACGAGCAGTACTTC.